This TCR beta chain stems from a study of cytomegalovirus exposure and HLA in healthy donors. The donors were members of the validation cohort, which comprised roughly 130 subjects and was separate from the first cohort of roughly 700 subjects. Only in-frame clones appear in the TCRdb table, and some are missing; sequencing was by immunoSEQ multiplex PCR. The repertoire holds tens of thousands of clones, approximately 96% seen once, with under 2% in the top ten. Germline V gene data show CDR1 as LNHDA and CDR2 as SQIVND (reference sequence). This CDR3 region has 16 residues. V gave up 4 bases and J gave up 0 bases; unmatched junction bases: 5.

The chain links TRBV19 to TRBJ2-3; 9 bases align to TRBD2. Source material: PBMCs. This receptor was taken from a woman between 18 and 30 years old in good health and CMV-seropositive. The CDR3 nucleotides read TGTGCCAGTAGTACCGGTACTAGCGGGAGCACAGATACGCAGTATTTT. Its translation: CASSTGTSGSTDTQYF.